This record looks at one T cell receptor beta chain sequence and its context. The sample originates from a study of blood T cell repertoires in COVID-19. Background on the study: There were acute and convalescent COVID-19 samples, and they came from the United States, Italy and Spain. T cells, B-cell-depleted T cells, or PBMCs provided the cDNA or gDNA that served as material.

Per germline, CDR1 MNHEY and CDR2 SMNVEV (reference sequence). This CDR3 has 14 residues. V trimming: 6 bases; J trimming: 5 bases; junction bases outside the gene matches: 7. Source study methods: Amplification of reference gene primers provided the estimated nucleated cell counts. Data came from immunoSEQ multiplex PCR; TCRdb stores just in-frame clones and leaves some out. Clone size and V and J calls were adopted from that table, with D and trimming inferred from the DNA. The sample shows approximately 270,000 clones, 70% to 90% of them seen only once. The sequencing sample was made of peripheral blood. This clonotype was obtained from a man aged 80 or over with acute or convalescent COVID-19. The chain links TRBV27 to TRBJ2-5; 9 bases match TRBD1. CDR3 residues: CASSSDRGWETQYF. CDR3 DNA: TGTGCCAGCAGCTCGGACAGGGGATGGGAGACCCAGTACTTC.